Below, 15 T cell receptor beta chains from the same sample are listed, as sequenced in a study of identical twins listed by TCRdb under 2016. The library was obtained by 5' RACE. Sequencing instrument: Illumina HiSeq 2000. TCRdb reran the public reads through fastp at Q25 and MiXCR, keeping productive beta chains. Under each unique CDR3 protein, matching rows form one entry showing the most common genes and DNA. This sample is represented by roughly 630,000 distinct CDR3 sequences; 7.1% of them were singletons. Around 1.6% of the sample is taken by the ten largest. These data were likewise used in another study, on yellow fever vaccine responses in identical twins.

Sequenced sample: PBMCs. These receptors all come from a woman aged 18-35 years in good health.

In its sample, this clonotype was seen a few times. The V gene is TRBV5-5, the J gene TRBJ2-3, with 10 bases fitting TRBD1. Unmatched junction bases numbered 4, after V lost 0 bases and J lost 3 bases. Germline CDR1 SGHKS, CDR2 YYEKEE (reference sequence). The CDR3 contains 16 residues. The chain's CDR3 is CASSLAPDRGTDTQYF. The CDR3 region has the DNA TGTGCCAGCAGCTTGGCCCCGGACAGGGGGACAGATACGCAGTATTTT.

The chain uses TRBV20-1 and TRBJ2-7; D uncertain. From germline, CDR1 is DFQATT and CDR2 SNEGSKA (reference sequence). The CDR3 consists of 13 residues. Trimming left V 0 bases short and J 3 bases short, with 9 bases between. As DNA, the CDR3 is TGCAGTGCTAGAGATACTGATAACTACGAGCAGTACGTC. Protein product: CSARDTDNYEQYV.

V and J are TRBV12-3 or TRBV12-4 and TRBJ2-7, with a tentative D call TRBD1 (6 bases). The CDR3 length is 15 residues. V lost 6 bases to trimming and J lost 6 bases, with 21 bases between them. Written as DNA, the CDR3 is TGTGCCAGCAGAGAAATAATCCAGGGGCAAGGCGAGCAGTACGTC. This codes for CASREIIQGQGEQYV.

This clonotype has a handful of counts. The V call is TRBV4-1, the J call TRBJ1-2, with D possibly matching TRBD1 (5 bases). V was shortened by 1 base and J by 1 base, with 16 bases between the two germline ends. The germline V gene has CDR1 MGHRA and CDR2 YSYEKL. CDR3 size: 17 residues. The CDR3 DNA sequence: TGCGCCAGCAGCCAAGGTCGATTCGAGAGGGGTAACTATGGCTACACCTTC. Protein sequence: CASSQGRFERGNYGYTF.

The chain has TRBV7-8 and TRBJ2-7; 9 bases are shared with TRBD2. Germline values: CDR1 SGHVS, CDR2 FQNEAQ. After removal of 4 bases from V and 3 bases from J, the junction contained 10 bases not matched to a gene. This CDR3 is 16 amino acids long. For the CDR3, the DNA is TGTGCCAGCAGCTCAAGCACCGGGACTAGCAGCTACGAGCAGTACTTC. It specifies CASSSSTGTSSYEQYF.

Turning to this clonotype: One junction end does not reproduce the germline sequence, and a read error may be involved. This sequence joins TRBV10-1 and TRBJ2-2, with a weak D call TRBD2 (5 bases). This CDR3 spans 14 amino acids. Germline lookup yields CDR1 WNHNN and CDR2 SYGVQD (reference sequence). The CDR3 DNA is TGCGCCAGCAGTGACACTCGGCCCCCCGGGGAGCAGTTTTTT. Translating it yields CASSDTRPPGEQFF.

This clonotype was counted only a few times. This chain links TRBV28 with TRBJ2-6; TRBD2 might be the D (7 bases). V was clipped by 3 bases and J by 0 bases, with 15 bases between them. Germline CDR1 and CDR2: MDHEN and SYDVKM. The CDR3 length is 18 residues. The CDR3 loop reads CASSLGGGLSSGANVLTF. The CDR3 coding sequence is TGTGCCAGCAGTTTGGGGGGGGGCTTGAGCTCTGGGGCCAACGTCCTGACTTTC.

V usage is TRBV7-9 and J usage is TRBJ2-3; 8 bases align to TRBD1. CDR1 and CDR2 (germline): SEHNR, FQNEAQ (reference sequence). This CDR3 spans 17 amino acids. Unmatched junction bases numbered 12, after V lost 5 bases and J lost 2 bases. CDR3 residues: CASSPPRQGSNTDTQYF. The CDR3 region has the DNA TGTGCCAGCAGCCCCCCCAGACAGGGGTCGAACACAGATACGCAGTATTTT.

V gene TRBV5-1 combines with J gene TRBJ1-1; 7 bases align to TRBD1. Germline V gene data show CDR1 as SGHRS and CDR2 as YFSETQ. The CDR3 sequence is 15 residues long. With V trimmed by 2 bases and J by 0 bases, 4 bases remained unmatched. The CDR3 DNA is TGCGCCAGCAGCTTATTACAGGGGATGAACACTGAAGCTTTCTTT. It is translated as CASSLLQGMNTEAFF.

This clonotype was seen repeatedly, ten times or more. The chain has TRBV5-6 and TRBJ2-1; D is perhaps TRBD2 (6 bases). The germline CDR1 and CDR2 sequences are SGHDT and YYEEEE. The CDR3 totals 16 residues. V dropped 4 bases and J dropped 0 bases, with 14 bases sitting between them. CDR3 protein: CASSAGLASSYNEQFF. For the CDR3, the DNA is TGTGCCAGCAGCGCGGGACTGGCGAGCTCCTACAATGAGCAGTTCTTC.

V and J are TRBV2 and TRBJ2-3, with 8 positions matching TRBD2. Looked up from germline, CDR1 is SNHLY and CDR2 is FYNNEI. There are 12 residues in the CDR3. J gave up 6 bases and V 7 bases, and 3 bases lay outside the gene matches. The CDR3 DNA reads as TGTGCCAGCATCCGGGGGGGCGATACGCAGTATTTT. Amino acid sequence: CASIRGGDTQYF. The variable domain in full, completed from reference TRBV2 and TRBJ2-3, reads EPEVTQTPSHQVTQMGQEVILRCVPISNHLYFYWYRQILGQKVEFLVSFYNNEISEKSEIFDDQFSVERPDGSNFTLKIRSTKLEDSAMYFCASIRGGDTQYFGPGTRLTVL.

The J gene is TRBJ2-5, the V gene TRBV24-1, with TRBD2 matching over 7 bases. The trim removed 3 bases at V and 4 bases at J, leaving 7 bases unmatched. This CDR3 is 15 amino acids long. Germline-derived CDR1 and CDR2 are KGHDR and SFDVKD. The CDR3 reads CATSDPGGNGETQYF. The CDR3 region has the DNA TGTGCCACCAGTGATCCGGGGGGTAATGGAGAGACCCAGTACTTC.

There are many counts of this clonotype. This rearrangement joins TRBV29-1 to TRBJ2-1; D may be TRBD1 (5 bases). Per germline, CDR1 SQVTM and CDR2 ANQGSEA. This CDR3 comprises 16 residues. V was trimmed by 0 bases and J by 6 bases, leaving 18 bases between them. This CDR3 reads CSVEDPQGLFSNEQFF. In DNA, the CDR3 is TGCAGCGTTGAAGATCCCCAGGGTCTATTTTCCAATGAGCAGTTCTTC.

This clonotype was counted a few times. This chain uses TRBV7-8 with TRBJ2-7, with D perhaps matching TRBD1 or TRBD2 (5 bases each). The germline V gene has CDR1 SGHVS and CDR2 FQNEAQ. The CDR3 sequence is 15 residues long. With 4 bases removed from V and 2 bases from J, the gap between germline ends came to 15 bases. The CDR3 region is CASSSGASTPYEQYF. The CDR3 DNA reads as TGTGCCAGCAGCTCTGGGGCTAGCACACCCTACGAGCAGTACTTC.

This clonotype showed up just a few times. CDR3 nucleotides: TGCAGTGCATTTTATAACACTGCCAGCTGGGGCTACACCTTC. It codes for CSAFYNTASWGYTF. The rearrangement uses TRBV20-1 and TRBJ1-2; D is undetermined. The CDR3 is made up of 14 amino acids. Per the germline V gene, CDR1 is DFQATT and CDR2 is SNEGSKA (reference sequence). V dropped 6 bases and J dropped 8 bases, with 22 bases sitting between them.